Listed here are 2 T cell receptor beta chains from one sample, sequenced in a study of radiotherapy plus CTLA-4 blockade in lung cancer. Data came from immunoSEQ multiplex PCR; TCRdb stores just in-frame clones and leaves some out. Of about 73,000 clones in the sample, about nine tenths were seen once. The sample consisted of peripheral blood, taken from a patient treated with radiotherapy plus ipilimumab. The receptors were gathered from a human donor with non-small cell lung cancer that progressed on radiotherapy plus ipilimumab.

The chain recombines TRBV28 with TRBJ1-5; a possible D gene is TRBD1 (5 bases). Trimming left V 10 bases short and J 0 bases short, with 10 bases between. The CDR3 is 13 residues long. The germline CDR1 and CDR2 sequences are MDHEN and SYDVKM. The CDR3 nucleotides read TGTGCCACTCAGGGTTATAGCAATCAGCCCCAGCATTTT. Its translation is CATQGYSNQPQHF.

The genes are TRBV6-4 and TRBJ2-1, with D maybe TRBD2 (6 bases). Looked up from germline, CDR1 is MRHNA and CDR2 is SNTAGT. With 4 bases removed from V and 0 bases from J, the gap between germline ends came to 10 bases. The CDR3 extends over 15 amino acids. Here the CDR3 DNA reads TGTGCCAGCAGTGTGGAGGGGAGCTCCTACAATGAGCAGTTCTTC. Translated, it gives CASSVEGSSYNEQFF.